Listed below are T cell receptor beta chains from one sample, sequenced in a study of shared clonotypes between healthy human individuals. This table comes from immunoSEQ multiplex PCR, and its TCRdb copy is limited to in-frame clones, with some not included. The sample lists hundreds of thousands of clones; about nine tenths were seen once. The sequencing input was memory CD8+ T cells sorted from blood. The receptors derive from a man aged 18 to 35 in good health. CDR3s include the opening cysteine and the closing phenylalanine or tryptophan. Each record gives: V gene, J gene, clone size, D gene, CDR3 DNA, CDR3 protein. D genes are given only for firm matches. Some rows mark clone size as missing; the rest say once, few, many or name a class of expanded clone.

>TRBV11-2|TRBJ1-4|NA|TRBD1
TGTGCCAGCAGCACCCGTGGACAGGGACCCTCGGATGAAAAACTGTTTTTT
CASSTRGQGPSDEKLFF
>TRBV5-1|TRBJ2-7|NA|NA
TGCGCCAGCCAAACCGGGTCCTACAGGGTCTACGAGCAGTACTTC
CASQTGSYRVYEQYF
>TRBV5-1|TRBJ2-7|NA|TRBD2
TGCGCCAGCAGCTTGGAGGGCGGGAGCTTTCCCTACGAGCAGTACTTC
CASSLEGGSFPYEQYF
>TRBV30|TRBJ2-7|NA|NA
TGTGCCTGGAGTTGGAAGGGACCCTACGAGCAGTACTTC
CAWSWKGPYEQYF
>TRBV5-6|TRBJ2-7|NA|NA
TGTGCCAGCAGCTCCGACAGTTCCTACGAGCAGTACTTC
CASSSDSSYEQYF
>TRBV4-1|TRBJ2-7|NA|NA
TGCGCCAGCAGCCCGACAGGTTCCGAGCAGTACTTC
CASSPTGSEQYF
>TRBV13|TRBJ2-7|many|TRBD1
TGTGCCAGCAGATGGAAGGGGGCGCGATACGAGCAGTACTTC
CASRWKGARYEQYF
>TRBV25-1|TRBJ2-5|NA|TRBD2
TGTGCCAGCAGTGAACTAGCGGGGGGACTACACCCGGGAGAGACCCAGTACTTC
CASSELAGGLHPGETQYF
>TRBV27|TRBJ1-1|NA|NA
TGTGCCAGCAGTTCCAGGGGATCGAACACTGAAGCTTTCTTT
CASSSRGSNTEAFF
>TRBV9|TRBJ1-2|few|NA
TGTGCCAGCAGCGAGGGCATCTATGGCTACACCTTC
CASSEGIYGYTF
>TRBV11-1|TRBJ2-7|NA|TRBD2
TGTGCCAGCAGCGCAGCGGGGGCCCTATACGAGCAGTACTTC
CASSAAGALYEQYF
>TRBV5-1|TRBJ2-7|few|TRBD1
TGCGCCAGCAGCTTGGGGGACAGGGCTGAGCAGTACTTC
CASSLGDRAEQYF
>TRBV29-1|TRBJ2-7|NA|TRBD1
TGCAGCGTTGAAACGAGGACAGGGAAAAGCTCCTACGAGCAGTACTTC
CSVETRTGKSSYEQYF
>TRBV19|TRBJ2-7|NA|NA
TGTGCCAGTAGTATAGGCAGGGGCTACGAGCAGTACTTC
CASSIGRGYEQYF
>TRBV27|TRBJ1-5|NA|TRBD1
TGTGCCAGCAGCTTTGCGGGACAGGGTCTCAATCCCCAGCATTTT
CASSFAGQGLNPQHF
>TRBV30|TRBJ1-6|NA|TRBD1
TGTGCCTGGAGTGCCGGGACAGGGGGTCATTCACCCCTCCACTTT
CAWSAGTGGHSPLHF
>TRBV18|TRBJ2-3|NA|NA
TGTGCCAGCTCACCCTCGGCAGATACGCAGTATTTT
CASSPSADTQYF
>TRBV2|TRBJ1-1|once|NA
TGTGCCAACGAGGGGGACCGCTTAATTGAAGCTTTCTTT
CANEGDRLIEAFF
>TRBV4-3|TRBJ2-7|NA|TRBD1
TGCGCCAGCAGCCAAGGGACAGGGACGTACGAGCAGTACTTC
CASSQGTGTYEQYF
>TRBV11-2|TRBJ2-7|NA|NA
TGTGCCAGCAGCCTAGTTGAGGGGCCCTTCTACGAGCAGTACTTC
CASSLVEGPFYEQYF
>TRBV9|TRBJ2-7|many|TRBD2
TGTGCCAGCAGCGTAGACGGTAGCGGGGGGGCCGGCGACGAGCAGTACTTC
CASSVDGSGGAGDEQYF
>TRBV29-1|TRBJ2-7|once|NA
TGCAGCATTGGGACCACCAGCTACGAGCAGTACTTC
CSIGTTSYEQYF
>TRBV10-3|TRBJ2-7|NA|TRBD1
TGTGCCAGCAGTGAAGAGCTGGACAGGCGTTCCTACGAGCAGTACTTC
CASSEELDRRSYEQYF
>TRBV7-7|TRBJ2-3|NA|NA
TGTGCTAGCAGCCCAGCCGGCACAGATACGCAGTATTTT
CASSPAGTDTQYF
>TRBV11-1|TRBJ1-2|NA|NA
TGTGCCAGCAGCTCCCGAGGCCTTTATGGCTACACCTTC
CASSSRGLYGYTF
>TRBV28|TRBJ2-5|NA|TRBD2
TGTGCCAGCAGTCCGACTAGCGCGGCCAAAAAAGAGACCCAGTACTTC
CASSPTSAAKKETQYF